The table lists the clone carrying this TCR beta chain with a few counts. Its antigen is unknown. V was clipped by 6 bases and J by 6 bases, with 20 bases between them. The CDR3 loop spans 15 amino acids. In germline, CDR1 is LNHDA, CDR2 SQIVND (reference sequence). This record comes from a study of cytomegalovirus exposure and HLA in healthy donors. Study-level points and caveats: At a 0.05 false discovery rate, a later analysis found some 17,000 TCR beta sequences to be associated with HLA alleles.

The PCR ran on 60 Vbeta and 13 Jbeta primers. TCRdb's copy holds only in-frame clones and misses some; the assay was immunoSEQ multiplex PCR. Among approximately 160,000 clones, about 70% were seen once, and the ten largest hold 2.8%. The rearrangement uses TRBV19 and TRBJ1-2; a weak D match, TRBD1 (6 bases). The receptor was derived from a woman aged 40 to 50 in good health and CMV-seropositive. The sequenced material came from PBMCs. The CDR3 loop is CASRAPGGAPDGYTF. The CDR3 DNA is TGTGCCAGTAGAGCCCCGGGGGGGGCGCCTGATGGCTACACCTTC.